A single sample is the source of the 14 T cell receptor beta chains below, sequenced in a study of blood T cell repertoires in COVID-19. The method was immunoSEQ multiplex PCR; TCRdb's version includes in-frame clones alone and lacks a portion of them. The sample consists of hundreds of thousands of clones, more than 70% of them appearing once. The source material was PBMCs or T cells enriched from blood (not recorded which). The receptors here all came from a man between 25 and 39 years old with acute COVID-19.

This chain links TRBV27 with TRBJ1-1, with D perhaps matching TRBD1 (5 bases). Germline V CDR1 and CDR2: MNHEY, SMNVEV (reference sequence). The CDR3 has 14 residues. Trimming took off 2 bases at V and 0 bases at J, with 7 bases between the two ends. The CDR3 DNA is TGTGCCAGCAGTTTAGGGGCACTGAACACTGAAGCTTTCTTT. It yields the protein CASSLGALNTEAFF.

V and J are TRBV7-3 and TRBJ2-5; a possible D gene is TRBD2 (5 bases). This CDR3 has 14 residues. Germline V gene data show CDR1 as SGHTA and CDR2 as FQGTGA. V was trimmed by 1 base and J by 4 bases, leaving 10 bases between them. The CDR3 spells CASSLMAGRETQYF. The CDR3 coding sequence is TGTGCCAGCAGCTTAATGGCGGGTAGAGAGACCCAGTACTTC.

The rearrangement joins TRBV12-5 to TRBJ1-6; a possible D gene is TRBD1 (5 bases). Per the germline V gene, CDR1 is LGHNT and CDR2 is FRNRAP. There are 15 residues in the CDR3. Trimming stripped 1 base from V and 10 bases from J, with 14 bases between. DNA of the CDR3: TGTGCTAGTGGTTTGGAAGGAGCAGGGCTCTCACCCCTCCACTTT. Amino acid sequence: CASGLEGAGLSPLHF.

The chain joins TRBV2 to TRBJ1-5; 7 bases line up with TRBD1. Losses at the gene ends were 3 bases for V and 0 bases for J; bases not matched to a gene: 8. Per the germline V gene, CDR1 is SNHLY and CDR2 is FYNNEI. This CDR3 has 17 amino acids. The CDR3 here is CASSDRRQGFSNQPQHF. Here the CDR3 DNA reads TGTGCCAGCAGTGATAGGAGACAGGGATTTAGCAATCAGCCCCAGCATTTT.

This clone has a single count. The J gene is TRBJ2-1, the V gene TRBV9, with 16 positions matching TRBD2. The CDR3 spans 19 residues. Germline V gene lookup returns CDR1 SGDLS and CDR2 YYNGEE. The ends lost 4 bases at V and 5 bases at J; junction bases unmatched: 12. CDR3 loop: CASSLEGLAGGPRDNEQFF. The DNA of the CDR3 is TGTGCCAGCAGCCTAGAGGGACTAGCGGGGGGGCCGAGAGACAATGAGCAGTTCTTC.

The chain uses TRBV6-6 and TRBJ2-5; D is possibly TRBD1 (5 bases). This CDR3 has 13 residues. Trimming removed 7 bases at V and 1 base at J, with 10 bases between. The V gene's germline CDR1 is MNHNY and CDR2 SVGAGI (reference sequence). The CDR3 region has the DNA TGTGCCAGCATCGACGACAGCCAAGAGACCCAGTACTTC. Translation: CASIDDSQETQYF.

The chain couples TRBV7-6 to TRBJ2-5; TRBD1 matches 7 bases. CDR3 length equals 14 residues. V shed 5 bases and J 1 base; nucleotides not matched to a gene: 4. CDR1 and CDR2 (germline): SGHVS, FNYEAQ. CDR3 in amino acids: CASSEQGLQETQYF. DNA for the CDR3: TGTGCCAGCAGCGAACAGGGGCTCCAAGAGACCCAGTACTTC.

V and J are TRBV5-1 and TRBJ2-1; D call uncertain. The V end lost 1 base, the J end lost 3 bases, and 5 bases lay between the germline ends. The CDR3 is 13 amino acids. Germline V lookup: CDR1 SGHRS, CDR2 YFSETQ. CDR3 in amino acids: CASSLSVYNEQFF. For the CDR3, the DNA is TGCGCCAGCAGCTTGTCAGTCTACAATGAGCAGTTCTTC.

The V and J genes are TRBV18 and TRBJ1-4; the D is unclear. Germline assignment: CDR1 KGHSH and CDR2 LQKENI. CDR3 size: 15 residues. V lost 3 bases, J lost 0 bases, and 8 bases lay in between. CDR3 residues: CASSPTEATNEKLFF. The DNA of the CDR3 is TGTGCCAGCTCACCGACTGAGGCAACTAATGAAAAACTGTTTTTT.

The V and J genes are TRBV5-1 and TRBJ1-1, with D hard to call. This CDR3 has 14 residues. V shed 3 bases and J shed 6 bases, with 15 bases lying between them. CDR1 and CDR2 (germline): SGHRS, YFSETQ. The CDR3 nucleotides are TGCGCCAGCAGCTCCATGCCGGGTCATGCTGAAGCTTTCTTT. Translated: CASSSMPGHAEAFF.

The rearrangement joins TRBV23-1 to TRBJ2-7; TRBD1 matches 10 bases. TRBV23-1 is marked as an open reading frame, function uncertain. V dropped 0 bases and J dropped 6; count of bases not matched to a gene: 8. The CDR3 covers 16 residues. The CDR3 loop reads CASSQSGTGVWAEQYF. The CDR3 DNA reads TGCGCCAGCAGTCAATCAGGGACAGGGGTTTGGGCCGAGCAGTACTTC.

The CDR3 sequence is CASSVGLGAEGYTF. DNA for the CDR3: TGTGCCAGCAGCGTAGGATTGGGGGCGGAGGGCTACACCTTC. This chain uses TRBV9 with TRBJ1-2, with a tentative D call TRBD1 (6 bases). The V end was cut by 0 bases, the J end by 8 bases, with 14 bases between. The CDR3 runs to 14 residues. Germline CDR1 SGDLS, CDR2 YYNGEE.

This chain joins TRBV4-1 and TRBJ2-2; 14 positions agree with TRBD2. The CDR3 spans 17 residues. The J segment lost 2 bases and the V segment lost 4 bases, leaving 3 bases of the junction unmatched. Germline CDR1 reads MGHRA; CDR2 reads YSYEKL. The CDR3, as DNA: TGCGCCAGCAGCCGGACTAGCGGGGGGATAAACACCGGGGAGCTGTTTTTT. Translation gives CASSRTSGGINTGELFF.

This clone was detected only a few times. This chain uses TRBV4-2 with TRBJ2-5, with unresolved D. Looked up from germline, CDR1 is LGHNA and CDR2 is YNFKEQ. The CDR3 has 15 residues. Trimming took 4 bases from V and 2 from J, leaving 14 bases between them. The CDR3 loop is CASSPGVQRQETQYF. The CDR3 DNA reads TGTGCCAGCAGCCCAGGTGTGCAGAGACAAGAGACCCAGTACTTC.